This section outlines one T cell receptor beta chain sequence together with its context. What it recognizes is unknown. Study observations and caveats: Tumor memory CD4+ T cell TCR gene usage was found to cluster with blood and lymph node memory CD4+ cells and with lymph node naive CD4+ cells. Tumor Treg TCRs overlapped most with tumor naive CD4+ cells.

TRBV12-4/TRBJ1-2 clonotypes were amplified with adaptor-ligated barcode primers. MiXCR, run by TCRdb on the multiplex PCR reads, gives a single entry per CDR3 protein. The table has 1,300 or so distinct CDR3 sequences, around 20% seen once. Trimming cost V 5 bases and J 4 bases, with 11 bases left between them. This CDR3 region has 13 residues. The chain has TRBV12-3 or TRBV12-4 and TRBJ1-2, with D possibly TRBD1 on 5 matching bases. Sequencing was carried out using memory CD4+ T cells sorted from blood. The subset was: memory CD4+ T cells, CD4+CD45RO+CD25-. This clonotype was obtained from a female donor with breast cancer. CDR3 sequence (DNA): TGTGCCAGCAGTAGGGCAGGGACCTATGGCTACACCTTC. The encoded protein is CASSRAGTYGYTF.